This TCR beta chain came from a study of human T cells and chemical hapten exposure. TCRdb re-called the RACE reads through MiXCR, storing one row per CDR3 protein. Seen here are under 450,000 distinct CDR3 sequences, approximately 4.4% observed once, and the top ten hold approximately 2.1%. Time point here: patch test 1, 2 weeks after DPC sensitization. Documented treatment: therapeutic diphenylcyclopropenone sensitization with weekly scalp DPC. Blood sampling preceded each patch test application. Study results and limitations: The study found that PT1 expanded TCR counts correlated positively with patch test score. TCRs whose frequency exceeded 1 in 1000 remained the same following DPC sensitization.

CDR1 LNHDA and CDR2 SQIVND come from the germline V gene (reference sequence). Trimming stripped 5 bases from V and 1 base from J, with 15 bases between. The CDR3 covers 15 residues. In this sample, this clonotype turned up a few times. The target antigen is unknown. The origin of this receptor is a woman in her forties or fifties with alopecia areata. Some clones in this sample may be carry-over from other donors' samples. The specimen was whole blood, collected in connection with sensitization to the hapten diphenylcyclopropenone (DPC). The chain links TRBV19 to TRBJ2-7; no reliable D call. Here the CDR3 reads CASSPSRRSSYEQYF. The CDR3 nucleotides are TGTGCCAGTAGTCCGAGTCGTCGGTCTTCCTACGAGCAGTACTTC.